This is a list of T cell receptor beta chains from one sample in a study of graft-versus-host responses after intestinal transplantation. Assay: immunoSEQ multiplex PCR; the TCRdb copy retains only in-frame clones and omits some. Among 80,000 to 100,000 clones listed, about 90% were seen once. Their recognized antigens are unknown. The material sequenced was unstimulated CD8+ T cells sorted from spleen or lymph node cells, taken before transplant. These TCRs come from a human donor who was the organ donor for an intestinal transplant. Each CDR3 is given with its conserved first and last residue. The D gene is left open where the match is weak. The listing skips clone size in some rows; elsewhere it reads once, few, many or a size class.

CASRVGEGVSYEQYF	TGTGCCAGCAGGGTCGGTGAGGGGGTCTCCTACGAGCAGTACTTC	TRBJ2-7	NA	TRBV6-1	NA
CASSEDRTGSYSNQPQHF	TGTGCCAGCAGTGAAGACCGGACAGGGTCTTATAGCAATCAGCCCCAGCATTTT	TRBJ1-5	NA	TRBV6-1	TRBD1
CASSWTGGFSYEQYF	TGCGCCAGCAGCTGGACAGGGGGTTTTTCCTACGAGCAGTACTTC	TRBJ2-7	NA	TRBV5-1	TRBD1
CASSQEGVGIYEQYF	TGTGCCAGCAGCCAAGAAGGGGTAGGAATCTACGAGCAGTACTTC	TRBJ2-7	once	TRBV14	NA
CASSLLGPPQETQYF	TGTGCCAGCAGCCTGCTGGGGCCCCCTCAAGAGACCCAGTACTTC	TRBJ2-5	NA	TRBV11-2	NA
CASSLEREGGTDTQYF	TGTGCCAGCAGCCTCGAGCGGGAGGGCGGCACAGATACGCAGTATTTT	TRBJ2-3	NA	TRBV28	TRBD2
CAQGGTSGSLPVEQYF	TGTGCCCAGGGCGGGACTAGCGGGAGTCTTCCTGTAGAGCAGTACTTC	TRBJ2-7	NA	TRBV30	TRBD2
CASSWTSGGPYEQYF	TGTGCCAGCAGCTGGACTAGCGGGGGACCCTACGAGCAGTACTTC	TRBJ2-7	NA	TRBV5-6	TRBD2
CASSPFGAGGIGELFF	TGTGCCAGCAGCCCTTTTGGAGCGGGTGGTATCGGGGAGCTGTTTTTT	TRBJ2-2	NA	TRBV7-3	NA
CASSYRQGDFPYEQYF	TGTGCCAGCAGTTATCGTCAGGGGGACTTCCCCTACGAGCAGTACTTC	TRBJ2-7	NA	TRBV7-8	NA
CASSLPSFEGGNTDTQYF	TGTGCCAGCAGCTTACCCTCCTTTGAGGGCGGAAACACAGATACGCAGTATTTT	TRBJ2-3	NA	TRBV11-2	NA
CASSEPGPGEQYF	TGTGCCAGCAGTGAACCGGGCCCAGGGGAGCAGTACTTC	TRBJ2-7	NA	TRBV2	NA
CASSDWGPGQGIGQPQHF	TGTGCCAGCAGTGATTGGGGCCCGGGACAGGGTATCGGACAGCCCCAGCATTTT	TRBJ1-5	NA	TRBV6-1	TRBD1
CASSTGLAGGRSDTQYF	TGTGCCAGCAGCACCGGACTAGCGGGGGGTCGGTCAGATACGCAGTATTTT	TRBJ2-3	once	TRBV7-2	TRBD2
CASSEGASNSPLHF	TGTGCCAGCAGCGAGGGAGCATCTAATTCACCCCTCCACTTT	TRBJ1-6	once	TRBV9	NA
CASSPSNTGELFF	TGTGCCAGCAGCCCCTCGAACACCGGGGAGCTGTTTTTT	TRBJ2-2	NA	TRBV11-3	NA
CASRGSGAGNTIYF	TGTGCCAGCAGGGGCTCGGGGGCTGGAAACACCATATATTTT	TRBJ1-3	NA	TRBV27	NA
CASSSGQYNYGYTF	TGTGCCAGCAGCTCTGGACAGTATAACTATGGCTACACCTTC	TRBJ1-2	NA	TRBV7-9	NA
CASRIQVNTEAFF	TGTGCCAGCAGAATACAGGTGAACACTGAAGCTTTCTTT	TRBJ1-1	NA	TRBV28	NA